The 19 T cell receptor beta chains listed next were all sequenced from one sample in a study of CD8+CD57+ T cells in acquired aplastic anemia listed by TCRdb under 2018. The instrument was an Illumina HiSeq 2000. Genomic DNA served as template for TCR beta VDJ combination and CDR3 sequence profiling. The raw public reads went through TCRdb reprocessing: fastp at Q25, MiXCR clone calling, in-frame beta chains kept. Every distinct CDR3 protein forms one entry, paired with its most common genes and DNA. The sample profile shows approximately 98,000 distinct CDR3 sequences; around half of them were found once. The ten largest clones take up under 35% of the sample. Sequenced input: sorted CD4+, CD8+, or CD8+CD57+ T cells (not recorded which) from PBMCs. The receptors come from a human donor in good health, serving as a control.

The chain links TRBV25-1 to TRBJ2-7, with TRBD1 identical over 7 bases. This CDR3 comprises 14 residues. Germline-derived CDR1 and CDR2 are MGHDK and SYGVNS. V shed 6 bases and J 3 bases; nucleotides not matched to a gene: 8. The CDR3 loop reads CASRDVTGDYEQYF. CDR3 nucleotide sequence: TGTGCCAGCAGAGACGTCACAGGGGACTACGAGCAGTACTTC.

This clonotype showed up many times. The J gene is TRBJ1-1, the V gene TRBV12-3 or TRBV12-4; D not resolved. The CDR3 has 14 amino acids. V was cut by 3 bases and J by 1 base, with 9 bases left in between. As DNA, the CDR3 is TGTGCCAGCAGTTTGGGAGGCCCGAACACTGAAGCTTTCTTT. Encoded protein: CASSLGGPNTEAFF.

The CDR3 region is CASGLRVTGEKLFF. CDR3 nucleotides: TGTGCTAGTGGTTTACGGGTTACTGGTGAAAAACTGTTTTTT. The chain employs TRBV12-5 and TRBJ1-4; D is uncertain. The CDR3 contains 14 residues. Germline CDR1 is LGHNT and CDR2 is FRNRAP. V was trimmed by 3 bases and J by 7 bases, leaving 12 bases between them.

The CDR3 sequence: CATSREGVKGTEAFF. CDR3 DNA sequence: TGTGCCACCAGCAGAGAGGGGGTGAAGGGCACTGAAGCTTTCTTT. The chain carries TRBV15 and TRBJ1-1; the D gene is possibly TRBD1 (5 bases). CDR1 is LNHNV and CDR2 is YYDKDF in the germline V gene (reference sequence). Trimming stripped 0 bases from V and 4 bases from J, with 12 bases between. This CDR3 comprises 15 residues.

Details on this clonotype: This may be a read error: a much more frequent sequence differs by one nucleotide. This CDR3 is missing its conserved last phenylalanine or tryptophan, likely due to a read error. The chain employs TRBV12-3 or TRBV12-4 and TRBJ1-1; unclear D gene. V lost 3 bases to trimming and J lost 7 bases, with 6 bases between them. The CDR3 is made up of 11 amino acids. CDR3 in amino acids: CASSLSGEAFL. In DNA form, the CDR3 reads TGTGCCAGCAGTTTGAGTGGTGAAGCTTTCCTT.

The sample holds one count of this clonotype. The CDR3 reads CSVAGSLQETQYF. The CDR3 DNA reads TGCAGCGTTGCGGGGTCACTTCAAGAGACCCAGTACTTC. This chain uses TRBV29-1 with TRBJ2-5; D possibly corresponds to TRBD2 (5 bases). This CDR3 has 13 amino acids. Germline V lookup: CDR1 SQVTM, CDR2 ANQGSEA. Trimming cost V 4 bases and J 2 bases, with 11 bases left between them.

The chain joins TRBV29-1 to TRBJ1-2; D uncertain. V was shortened by 5 bases and J by 7 bases, with 11 bases between the two germline ends. The CDR3 totals 11 residues. Per germline, CDR1 SQVTM and CDR2 ANQGSEA. The CDR3 protein is CSVLGSRGYTF. The CDR3 DNA sequence: TGCAGCGTTCTCGGGTCACGTGGCTACACCTTC.

V and J are TRBV6-5 and TRBJ1-2; 7 bases line up with TRBD1. The CDR3 has 14 residues. V was clipped by 4 bases and J by 10 bases; unmatched bases: 12. The germline gives CDR1 MNHEY, CDR2 SVGAGI. The CDR3 loop is CASSLLRGRVVYTF. The DNA for the CDR3 is TGTGCCAGCAGTTTATTGAGGGGGCGAGTGGTCTACACCTTC.

The rearrangement uses TRBV27 and TRBJ1-5, with TRBD1 as a possible D gene (6 bases). Trimming took 3 bases from V and 11 from J, leaving 17 bases between them. The CDR3 spans 14 residues. Germline CDR1 MNHEY, CDR2 SMNVEV (reference sequence). CDR3 amino acids: CASSFGGGLDSQHF. CDR3 nucleotide sequence: TGTGCCAGCAGTTTCGGCGGGGGGCTTGACTCCCAGCATTTT.

Turning to this clonotype: The DNA is omitted, as the CDR3 cannot be located on it reliably, and the CDR3 follows TCRdb's listing. The genes are TRBV7-5 and TRBJ1-4. TRBV7-5 is labeled a pseudogene. A total of 12 residues make up the CDR3, ends included. The chain's CDR3 is CISVGARKKLFF.

At least ten counts were recorded for this clonotype. This CDR3 is CASSYDGTGFEQYF. The CDR3 nucleotides read TGTGCCAGCAGTTACGACGGGACAGGGTTCGAGCAGTACTTC. The rearrangement joins TRBV6-2 or TRBV6-3 to TRBJ2-7; 9 bases match TRBD1. This CDR3 comprises 14 residues. V shed 2 bases, J shed 6 bases, and the junction held 5 bases outside the gene matches. CDR1 is MNHEY and CDR2 is SVGEGT in the germline V gene.

The sample holds one count of this clonotype. The chain uses TRBV10-3 and TRBJ1-2; 8 nucleotides align to TRBD1. The CDR3 length is 11 residues. Trimming removed 4 bases from V and 8 bases from J; junction bases left unmatched: 0. Germline values: CDR1 ENHRY, CDR2 SYGVKD. In DNA, the CDR3 is TGTGCCATCAGTGCAGGGGGCGGCTACACCTTC. Translation gives CAISAGGGYTF.

The chain couples TRBV19 to TRBJ1-2, with unresolved D. V lost 5 bases to trimming and J lost 3 bases, with 10 bases between them. CDR3 length: 13 amino acids. Germline CDR1 reads LNHDA; CDR2 reads SQIVND (reference sequence). In nucleotides, the CDR3 is TGTGCCAGTAGTCAACGCGGGGACTATGGCTACACCTTC. Its translation: CASSQRGDYGYTF.

There are many counts of this clonotype. The J gene is TRBJ2-7, the V gene TRBV5-6; no reliable D call. Trimming took 3 bases from V and 6 from J, leaving 16 bases between them. The CDR3 covers 14 residues. Germline CDR1 is SGHDT and CDR2 is YYEEEE. The CDR3 is CASSYVGGFSEQYF. CDR3 nucleotides: TGTGCCAGCAGCTATGTAGGTGGGTTTTCCGAGCAGTACTTC.

This clonotype has a count of ten or more. This sequence joins TRBV27 and TRBJ2-7; 9 nucleotides align to TRBD1. Germline V gene data show CDR1 as MNHEY and CDR2 as SMNVEV (reference sequence). The CDR3 is 15 amino acids. J gave up 4 bases and V 6 bases, and 10 bases lay outside the gene matches. The CDR3 spells CASRLTGGSLYEQYF. CDR3 sequence (DNA): TGTGCCAGCAGATTAACAGGGGGCTCCCTTTACGAGCAGTACTTC.

This clonotype was seen at least ten times. V gene TRBV27 combines with J gene TRBJ2-5; TRBD1 might be the D (6 bases). The V end lost 4 bases, the J end lost 1 base, and 13 bases lay between the germline ends. The germline CDR1 and CDR2 sequences are MNHEY and SMNVEV (reference sequence). This CDR3 has 15 amino acids. The DNA of the CDR3 is TGTGCCAGCAGTTCGGCCCAGGGGTCCCAAGAGACCCAGTACTTC. Amino acids: CASSSAQGSQETQYF.

The chain employs TRBV20-1 and TRBJ2-7; D is unresolved. The V end was cut by 3 bases, the J end by 0 bases, with 12 bases between. CDR3 size: 14 residues. Germline V gives CDR1 DFQATT, CDR2 SNEGSKA (reference sequence). For the CDR3, the DNA is TGCAGTGCTAGTGGGGTGGCTTACTCCTACGAGCAGTACTTC. It specifies CSASGVAYSYEQYF.

This clonotype was seen repeatedly, ten times or more. V usage is TRBV5-1 and J usage is TRBJ1-1; 8 nucleotides line up with TRBD1. Germline values: CDR1 SGHRS, CDR2 YFSETQ. With V trimmed by 7 bases and J by 4 bases, 18 bases remained unmatched. The CDR3 covers 17 residues. The CDR3 region has the DNA TGCGCCAGCGCAACGGGGAGGACAGGGTGGATTGGCACTGAAGCTTTCTTT. Its translation: CASATGRTGWIGTEAFF.

V usage is TRBV7-7 and J usage is TRBJ2-3; 8 bases are shared with TRBD1. The CDR3 has 16 amino acids. Germline lookup yields CDR1 SSHAT and CDR2 FNYEAQ (reference sequence). V lost 4 bases, J lost 3 bases, and 9 bases stayed unmatched. The CDR3: CASSSLSGTGTDTQYF. The CDR3 DNA sequence: TGTGCCAGCAGCTCTCTTTCCGGGACAGGTACAGATACGCAGTATTTT.